One and the same sample provided the 20 T cell receptor beta chains below, sequenced in a study of blood T cell repertoires in COVID-19. Clones were read by immunoSEQ multiplex PCR, and TCRdb kept only the in-frame ones, dropping some. Of about 120,000 clones listed, roughly four fifths are singletons. The sequencing sample was made of peripheral blood. All receptors derive from a man aged 70-80 years with acute or convalescent COVID-19.

A word on this clone: The sample carries other DNA sequences with the same CDR3. This chain joins TRBV28 and TRBJ1-2; 12 bases agree with TRBD1. The CDR3 length is 14 residues. With V trimmed by 5 bases and J by 4 bases, 2 bases remained unmatched. Germline CDR1 MDHEN, CDR2 SYDVKM. CDR3 protein: CASSQGQGAYGYTF. The DNA of the CDR3 is TGTGCCAGCAGTCAGGGACAGGGGGCCTATGGCTACACCTTC.

This chain connects TRBV28 to TRBJ1-2, with D possibly TRBD1 on 5 matching bases. The ends were cut back, 2 bases at V and 6 bases at J, with 13 bases in the middle. The length of the CDR3 is 14 residues. The germline CDR1 and CDR2 sequences are MDHEN and SYDVKM. The CDR3 protein is CASSLKAGTHGYTF. The CDR3 DNA sequence: TGTGCCAGCAGTTTAAAGGCAGGGACTCATGGCTACACCTTC.

The gene calls are TRBV19 and TRBJ1-1; the match to TRBD1 covers 9 bases. V lost 6 bases and J lost 1; bases outside the gene matches: 3. The CDR3 totals 14 residues. CDR1 and CDR2 (germline): LNHDA, SQIVND (reference sequence). In nucleotides, the CDR3 is TGTGCCAGTAGCGAGGACAGGGGGAACACTGAAGCTTTCTTT. Its translation: CASSEDRGNTEAFF. The entire variable domain, with the rest obtained from reference TRBV19 and TRBJ1-1, is as follows: DGGITQSPKYLFRKEGQNVTLSCEQNLNHDAMYWYRQDPGQGLRLIYYSQIVNDFQKGDIAEGYSVSREKKESFPLTVTSAQKNPTAFYLCASSEDRGNTEAFFGQGTRLTVV.

The chain couples TRBV11-3 to TRBJ1-1; the match to TRBD1 covers 9 bases. CDR3 length: 13 amino acids. The V and J ends lost 5 bases and 5 bases, in that order; junction bases with no gene match: 3. CDR1 and CDR2 from the germline V gene are SGHNT and YENEEA. This CDR3 reads CASSLGQGTEAFF. In nucleotides, the CDR3 is TGTGCCAGCAGCCTCGGACAGGGGACTGAAGCTTTCTTT.

The chain uses TRBV10-3 and TRBJ1-2; tentative D call: TRBD1 (6 bases). The germline CDR1 and CDR2 sequences are ENHRY and SYGVKD. V lost 5 bases and J lost 8, with 12 bases in between. The CDR3 is 12 residues long. CDR3 DNA sequence: TGTGCCATCAGTCCTACAGGGATCGGCTACACCTTC. Translating it yields CAISPTGIGYTF.

The chain couples TRBV9 to TRBJ1-6, with 7 bases fitting TRBD1. V lost 3 bases, J lost 8 bases, and 17 bases stayed unmatched. CDR3 length equals 18 residues. Looked up from germline, CDR1 is SGDLS and CDR2 is YYNGEE. CDR3 sequence: CASSGQGSSPILYSPLHF. Here the CDR3 DNA reads TGTGCCAGCAGCGGACAGGGATCTTCTCCGATCTTGTATTCACCCCTCCACTTT.

J is TRBJ2-1 and V is TRBV6-4; 12 bases are shared with TRBD2. With V trimmed by 5 bases and J by 5 bases, 7 bases remained unmatched. CDR3 length equals 16 residues. Germline V gene data show CDR1 as MRHNA and CDR2 as SNTAGT. CDR3 sequence (DNA): TGTGCCAGCAGTTGGACTAGCGGGAAGATAAACAATGAGCAGTTCTTC. Protein product: CASSWTSGKINNEQFF.

The CDR3 protein is CASSPGSVVLYEQYF. DNA of the CDR3: TGCGCCAGCAGCCCGGGGTCTGTCGTCCTGTACGAGCAGTACTTC. The chain combines TRBV5-1 with TRBJ2-7; D is perhaps TRBD2 (5 bases). The CDR3 totals 15 residues. V was pared by 4 bases and J by 4 bases, with 18 bases between. From germline, CDR1 is SGHRS and CDR2 YFSETQ.

This clone was detected only once. The genes are TRBV12-3 or TRBV12-4 and TRBJ2-7; D is possibly TRBD1 (6 bases). Trimming removed 5 bases at V and 6 bases at J, with 11 bases between. The length of the CDR3 is 12 residues. DNA for the CDR3: TGTGCCAGCAGTACGACAGGCCTCGAGCAGTACTTC. Its protein product is CASSTTGLEQYF.

V gene TRBV7-3 combines with J gene TRBJ2-1; D is perhaps TRBD2 (6 bases). Trimming removed 5 bases from V and 1 base from J, with 12 bases in between. This CDR3 has 15 residues. CDR1 and CDR2 (germline): SGHTA, FQGTGA. The DNA of the CDR3 is TGTGCCAGCAGCCCGACTAGTTTGTCCTACAATGAGCAGTTCTTC. This codes for CASSPTSLSYNEQFF.

A remark on this clone: In the same sample, other DNA sequences code for this CDR3. The V call is TRBV5-4, the J call TRBJ2-7, with a tentative D call TRBD2 (5 bases). The CDR3 has 12 residues. Germline loops: CDR1 SGHNT, CDR2 YYREEE (reference sequence). Trimming took 1 base from V and 3 from J, leaving 5 bases between them. CDR3 bases: TGTGCCAGCAGCTTGCGGGGCTACGAGCAGTACTTC. Encoded protein: CASSLRGYEQYF.

The chain employs TRBV28 and TRBJ2-2, with D maybe TRBD2 (6 bases). V was trimmed by 7 bases and J by 0 bases, leaving 9 bases between them. The CDR3 runs 14 residues. Germline V gives CDR1 MDHEN, CDR2 SYDVKM. CDR3 sequence (DNA): TGTGCCAGCATAGGACTAACGAACACCGGGGAGCTGTTTTTT. Its protein product is CASIGLTNTGELFF.

The chain recombines TRBV20-1 with TRBJ1-3; a weak D match, TRBD1 (6 bases). The CDR3 is 19 residues long. The germline V gene encodes CDR1 DFQATT and CDR2 SNEGSKA (reference sequence). V shed 3 bases and J shed 0 bases, with 24 bases lying between them. CDR3 bases: TGCAGTGCTAGTGGTCTCCATTCGGGACAAGCAAGCTCTGGAAACACCATATATTTT. Translation: CSASGLHSGQASSGNTIYF.

This chain uses TRBV7-6 with TRBJ2-1, with D possibly being TRBD2 (6 bases). This CDR3 comprises 18 residues. Germline V gene sequence: CDR1 SGHVS, CDR2 FNYEAQ. With 4 bases removed from V and 7 bases from J, the gap between germline ends came to 26 bases. CDR3 nucleotide sequence: TGTGCCAGCAGCTACCCAGCCCTGGGGGACTCCCACCAAAATGAGCAGTTCTTC. Protein product: CASSYPALGDSHQNEQFF.

As DNA, the CDR3 is TGTGCCAGCAGCGCTCGGCCGGGGGGCTACGAGTACGAGCAGTACTTC. Translation: CASSARPGGYEYEQYF. J is TRBJ2-7 and V is TRBV9, with D possibly matching TRBD2 (7 bases). The V gene's germline CDR1 is SGDLS and CDR2 YYNGEE. This CDR3 is built from 16 residues. The V end was cut by 3 bases, the J end by 4 bases, with 20 bases between.

This clone was detected once. The chain joins TRBV6-5 to TRBJ1-2; 9 positions agree with TRBD1. V shed 0 bases and J 2 bases; nucleotides not matched to a gene: 1. Germline CDR1 MNHEY, CDR2 SVGAGI. The CDR3 loop spans 15 amino acids. The CDR3 DNA is TGTGCCAGCAGTTACTCGGGACAGGGAAACTATGGCTACACCTTC. Protein product: CASSYSGQGNYGYTF.

V and J are TRBV2 and TRBJ2-7, with D perhaps matching TRBD1 (6 bases). Trimming cost V 6 bases and J 2 bases, with 8 bases left between them. Germline-derived CDR1 and CDR2 are SNHLY and FYNNEI. The CDR3 loop spans 12 amino acids. In DNA form, the CDR3 reads TGTGCCAGCAGGACAGGCGCCTACGAGCAGTACTTC. Translated, it gives CASRTGAYEQYF.

The gene calls are TRBV6-6 and TRBJ2-7, with D perhaps TRBD2 (6 bases). Trimming removed 2 bases at V and 6 bases at J, with 14 bases between. There are 14 residues in the CDR3. Germline CDR1 MNHNY, CDR2 SVGAGI (reference sequence). In nucleotides, the CDR3 is TGTGCCAGCAGTTACGATACGGGAGCGAGCGAGCAGTACTTC. Its translation is CASSYDTGASEQYF.

V gene TRBV24-1 combines with J gene TRBJ2-1; TRBD1 agrees at 9 bases. The CDR3 extends over 14 amino acids. The V and J ends lost 4 bases and 10 bases, in that order; junction bases with no gene match: 7. Germline CDR1 is KGHDR and CDR2 is SFDVKD. The CDR3: CATSDESGTGEQFF. The DNA for the CDR3 is TGTGCCACCAGTGACGAATCCGGGACAGGGGAGCAGTTCTTC.

The chain is built from TRBV9 and TRBJ2-1; TRBD2 matches 9 bases. The CDR3 sequence is 18 residues long. V dropped 0 bases and J dropped 4; count of bases not matched to a gene: 11. CDR1 and CDR2 (germline): SGDLS, YYNGEE. This CDR3 is CASSVEVAGGPGYNEQFF. The CDR3 DNA is TGTGCCAGCAGCGTAGAGGTGGCGGGAGGGCCAGGATACAATGAGCAGTTCTTC. Using reference TRBV9 and TRBJ2-1 for the parts outside the CDR3, the full variable domain is DSGVTQTPKHLITATGQRVTLRCSPRSGDLSVYWYQQSLDQGLQFLIQYYNGEERAKGNILERFSAQQFPDLHSELNLSSLELGDSALYFCASSVEVAGGPGYNEQFFGPGTRLTVL.